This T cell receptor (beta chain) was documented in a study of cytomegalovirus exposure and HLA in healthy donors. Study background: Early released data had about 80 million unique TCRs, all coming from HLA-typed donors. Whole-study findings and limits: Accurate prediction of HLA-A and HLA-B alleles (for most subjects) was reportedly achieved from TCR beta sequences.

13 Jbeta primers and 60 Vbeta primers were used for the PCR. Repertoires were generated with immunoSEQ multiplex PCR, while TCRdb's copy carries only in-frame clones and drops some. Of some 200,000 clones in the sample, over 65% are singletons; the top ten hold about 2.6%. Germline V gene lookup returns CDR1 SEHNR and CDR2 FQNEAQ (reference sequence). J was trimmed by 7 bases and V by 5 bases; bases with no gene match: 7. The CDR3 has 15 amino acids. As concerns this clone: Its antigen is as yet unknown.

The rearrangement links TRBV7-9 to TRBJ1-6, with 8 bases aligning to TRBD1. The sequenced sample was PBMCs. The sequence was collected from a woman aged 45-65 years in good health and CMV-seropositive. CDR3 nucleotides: TGTGCCAGCAGCGAACGACAGGGGAGAAATTCACCCCTCCACTTT. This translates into CASSERQGRNSPLHF.